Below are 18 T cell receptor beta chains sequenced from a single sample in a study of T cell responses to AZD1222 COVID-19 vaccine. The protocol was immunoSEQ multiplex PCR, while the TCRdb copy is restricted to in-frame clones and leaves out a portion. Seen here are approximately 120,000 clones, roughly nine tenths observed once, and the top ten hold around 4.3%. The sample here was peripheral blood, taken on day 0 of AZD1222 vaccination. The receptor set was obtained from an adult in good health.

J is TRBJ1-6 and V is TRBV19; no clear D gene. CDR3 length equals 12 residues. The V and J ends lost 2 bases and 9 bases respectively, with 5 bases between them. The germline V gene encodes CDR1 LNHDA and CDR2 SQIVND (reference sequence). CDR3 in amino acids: CASSITGSPLHF. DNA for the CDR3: TGTGCCAGTAGTATAACCGGTTCACCCCTCCACTTT.

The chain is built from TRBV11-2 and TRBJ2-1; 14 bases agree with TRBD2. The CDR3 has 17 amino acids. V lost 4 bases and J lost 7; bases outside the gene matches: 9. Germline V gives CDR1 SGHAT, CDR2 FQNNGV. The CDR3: CASSYRLAGGPSNEQFF. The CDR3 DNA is TGTGCCAGCAGCTACCGACTAGCGGGGGGGCCGTCGAATGAGCAGTTCTTC.

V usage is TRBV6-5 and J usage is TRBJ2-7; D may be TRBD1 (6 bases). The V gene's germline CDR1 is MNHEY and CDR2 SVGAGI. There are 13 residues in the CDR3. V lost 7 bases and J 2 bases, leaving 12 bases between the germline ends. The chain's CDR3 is CASTRTATYEQYF. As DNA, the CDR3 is TGTGCCAGCACCCGGACAGCGACCTACGAGCAGTACTTC.

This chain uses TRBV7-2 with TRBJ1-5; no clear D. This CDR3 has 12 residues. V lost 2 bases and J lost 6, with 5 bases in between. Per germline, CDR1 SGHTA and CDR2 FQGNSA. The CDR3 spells CASSLRGQPQHF. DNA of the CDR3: TGTGCCAGCAGCTTACGGGGTCAGCCCCAGCATTTT. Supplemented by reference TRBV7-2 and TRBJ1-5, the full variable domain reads GAGVSQSPSNKVTEKGKDVELRCDPISGHTALYWYRQSLGQGLEFLIYFQGNSAPDKSGLPSDRFSAERTGGSVSTLTIQRTQQEDSAVYLCASSLRGQPQHFGDGTRLSIL.

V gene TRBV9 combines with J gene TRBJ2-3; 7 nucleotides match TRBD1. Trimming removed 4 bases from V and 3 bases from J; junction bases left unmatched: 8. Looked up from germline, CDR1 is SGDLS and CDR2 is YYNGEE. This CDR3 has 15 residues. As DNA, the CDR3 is TGTGCCAGCAGCTCGGGACAGCCGCTTACAGATACGCAGTATTTT. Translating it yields CASSSGQPLTDTQYF. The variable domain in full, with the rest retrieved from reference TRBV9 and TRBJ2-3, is DSGVTQTPKHLITATGQRVTLRCSPRSGDLSVYWYQQSLDQGLQFLIQYYNGEERAKGNILERFSAQQFPDLHSELNLSSLELGDSALYFCASSSGQPLTDTQYFGPGTRLTVL.

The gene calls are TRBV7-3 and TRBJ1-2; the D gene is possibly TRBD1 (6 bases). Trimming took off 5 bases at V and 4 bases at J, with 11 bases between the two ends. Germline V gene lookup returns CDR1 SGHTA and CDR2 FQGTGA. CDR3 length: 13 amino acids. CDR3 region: CASSADSGYGYTF. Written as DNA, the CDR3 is TGTGCCAGCAGCGCGGACAGTGGCTATGGCTACACCTTC.

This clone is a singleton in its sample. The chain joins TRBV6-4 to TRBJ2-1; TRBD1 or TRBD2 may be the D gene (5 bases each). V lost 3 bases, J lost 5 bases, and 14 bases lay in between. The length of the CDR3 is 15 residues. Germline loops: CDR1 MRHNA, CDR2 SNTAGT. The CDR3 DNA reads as TGTGCCAGCAGTGAATTTGGAGGACACAACAATGAGCAGTTCTTC. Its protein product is CASSEFGGHNNEQFF.

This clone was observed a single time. The CDR3 DNA is TGTGCCAGCAGTCTCTCCAGGGGGGACTGGGGCTACACCTTC. It encodes CASSLSRGDWGYTF. The V and J genes are TRBV27 and TRBJ1-2, with TRBD1 matching 7 bases. V lost 5 bases to trimming and J lost 8 bases; unmatched junction nucleotides: 11. Germline V gene sequence: CDR1 MNHEY, CDR2 SMNVEV (reference sequence). The CDR3 has 14 amino acids.

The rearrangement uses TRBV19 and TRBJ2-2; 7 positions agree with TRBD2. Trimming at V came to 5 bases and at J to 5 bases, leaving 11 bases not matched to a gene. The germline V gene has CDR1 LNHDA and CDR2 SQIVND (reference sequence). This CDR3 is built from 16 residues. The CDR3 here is CASSGGRTRMTGELFF. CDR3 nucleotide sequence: TGTGCCAGTAGTGGGGGTAGGACTAGGATGACCGGGGAGCTGTTTTTT.

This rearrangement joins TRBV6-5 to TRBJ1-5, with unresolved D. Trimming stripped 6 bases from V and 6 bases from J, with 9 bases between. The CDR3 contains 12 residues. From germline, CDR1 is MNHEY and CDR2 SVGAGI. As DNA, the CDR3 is TGTGCCAGCAGAGCCGGGCGTCAGCCCCAGCATTTT. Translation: CASRAGRQPQHF.

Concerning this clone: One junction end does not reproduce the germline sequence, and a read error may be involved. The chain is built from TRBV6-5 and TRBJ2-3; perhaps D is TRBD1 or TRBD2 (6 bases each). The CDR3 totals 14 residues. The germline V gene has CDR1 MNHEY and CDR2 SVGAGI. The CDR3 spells CASRAGLWTDMQYF. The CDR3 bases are TGTGCCAGCAGAGCGGGTCTTTGGACAGATATGCAGTATTTT.

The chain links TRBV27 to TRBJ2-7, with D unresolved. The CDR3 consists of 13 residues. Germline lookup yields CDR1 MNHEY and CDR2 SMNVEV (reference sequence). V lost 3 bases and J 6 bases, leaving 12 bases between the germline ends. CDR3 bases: TGTGCCAGCAGTTTTTCGGAGAGTTCCGAGCAGTACTTC. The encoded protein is CASSFSESSEQYF.

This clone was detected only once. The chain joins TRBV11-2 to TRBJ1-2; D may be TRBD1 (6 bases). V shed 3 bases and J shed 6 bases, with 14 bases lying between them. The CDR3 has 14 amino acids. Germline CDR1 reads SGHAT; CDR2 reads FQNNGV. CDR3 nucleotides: TGTGCCAGCAGCTTTGATAACAGGGTTCATGGCTACACCTTC. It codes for CASSFDNRVHGYTF. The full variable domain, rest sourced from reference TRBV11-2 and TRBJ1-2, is EAGVAQSPRYKIIEKRQSVAFWCNPISGHATLYWYQQILGQGPKLLIQFQNNGVVDDSQLPKDRFSAERLKGVDSTLKIQPAKLEDSAVYLCASSFDNRVHGYTFGSGTRLTVV.

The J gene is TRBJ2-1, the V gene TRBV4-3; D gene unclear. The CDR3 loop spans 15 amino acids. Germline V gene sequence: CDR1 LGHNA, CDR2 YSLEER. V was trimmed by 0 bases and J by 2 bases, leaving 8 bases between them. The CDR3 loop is CASSQDFGTYNEQFF. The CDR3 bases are TGCGCCAGCAGCCAAGATTTTGGGACCTACAATGAGCAGTTCTTC.

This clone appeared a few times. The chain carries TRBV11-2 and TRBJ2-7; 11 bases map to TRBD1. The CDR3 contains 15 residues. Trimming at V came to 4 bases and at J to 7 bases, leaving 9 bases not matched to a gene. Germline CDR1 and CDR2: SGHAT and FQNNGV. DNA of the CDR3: TGTGCCAGCAGCTGGAACGGACAGGGGGCGGGGGAGCAGTACTTC. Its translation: CASSWNGQGAGEQYF. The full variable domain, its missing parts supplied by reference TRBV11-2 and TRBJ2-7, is EAGVAQSPRYKIIEKRQSVAFWCNPISGHATLYWYQQILGQGPKLLIQFQNNGVVDDSQLPKDRFSAERLKGVDSTLKIQPAKLEDSAVYLCASSWNGQGAGEQYFGPGTRLTVT.

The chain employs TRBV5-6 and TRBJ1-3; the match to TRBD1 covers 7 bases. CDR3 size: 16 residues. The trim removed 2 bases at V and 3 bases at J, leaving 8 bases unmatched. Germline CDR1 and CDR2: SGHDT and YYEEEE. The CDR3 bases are TGTGCCAGCAGCTTCCCGACAGGGCTGGATGGAAACACCATATATTTT. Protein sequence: CASSFPTGLDGNTIYF.

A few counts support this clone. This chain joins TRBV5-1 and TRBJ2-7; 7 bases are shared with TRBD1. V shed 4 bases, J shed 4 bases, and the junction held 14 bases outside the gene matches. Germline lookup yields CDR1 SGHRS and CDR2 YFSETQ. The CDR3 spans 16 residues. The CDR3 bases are TGCGCCAGCAGCAACGGACAGGAGTCGGGATTTTACGAGCAGTACTTC. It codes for CASSNGQESGFYEQYF.

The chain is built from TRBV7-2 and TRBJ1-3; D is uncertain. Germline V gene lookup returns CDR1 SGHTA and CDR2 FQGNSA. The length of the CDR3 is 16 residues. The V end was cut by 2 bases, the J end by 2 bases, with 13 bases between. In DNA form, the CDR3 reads TGTGCCAGCAGCTTACTCCGGGGTAGGCCTGGAAACACCATATATTTT. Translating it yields CASSLLRGRPGNTIYF.